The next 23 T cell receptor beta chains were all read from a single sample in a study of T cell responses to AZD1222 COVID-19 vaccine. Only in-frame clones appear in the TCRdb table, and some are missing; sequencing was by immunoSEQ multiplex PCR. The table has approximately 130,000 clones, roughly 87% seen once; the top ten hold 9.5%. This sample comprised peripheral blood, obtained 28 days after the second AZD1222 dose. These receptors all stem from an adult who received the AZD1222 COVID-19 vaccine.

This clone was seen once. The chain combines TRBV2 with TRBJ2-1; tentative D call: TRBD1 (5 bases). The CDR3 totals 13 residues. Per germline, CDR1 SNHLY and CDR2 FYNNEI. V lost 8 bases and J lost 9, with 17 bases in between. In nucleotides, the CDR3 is TGTGCCAGCGGATATTCCAGGGATGCTGAGCAGTTCTTC. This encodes CASGYSRDAEQFF. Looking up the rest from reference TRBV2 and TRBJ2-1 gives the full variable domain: EPEVTQTPSHQVTQMGQEVILRCVPISNHLYFYWYRQILGQKVEFLVSFYNNEISEKSEIFDDQFSVERPDGSNFTLKIRSTKLEDSAMYFCASGYSRDAEQFFGPGTRLTVL.

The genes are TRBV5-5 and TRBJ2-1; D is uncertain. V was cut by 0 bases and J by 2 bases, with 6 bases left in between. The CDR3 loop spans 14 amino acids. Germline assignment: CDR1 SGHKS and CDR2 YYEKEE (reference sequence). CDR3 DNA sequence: TGTGCCAGCAGCTTGGATGGGACCTACAATGAGCAGTTCTTC. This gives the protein CASSLDGTYNEQFF. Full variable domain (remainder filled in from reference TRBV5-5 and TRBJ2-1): DAGVTQSPTHLIKTRGQQVTLRCSPISGHKSVSWYQQVLGQGPQFIFQYYEKEERGRGNFPDRFSARQFPNYSSELNVNALLLGDSALYLCASSLDGTYNEQFFGPGTRLTVL.

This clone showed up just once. The CDR3 sequence is CASSITARYEQYF. CDR3 sequence (DNA): TGTGCCAGTAGTATAACAGCCCGCTACGAGCAGTACTTC. V usage is TRBV19 and J usage is TRBJ2-7; D not resolved. The ends were cut back, 2 bases at V and 3 bases at J, with 8 bases in the middle. The V gene's germline CDR1 is LNHDA and CDR2 SQIVND (reference sequence). CDR3 length equals 13 residues.

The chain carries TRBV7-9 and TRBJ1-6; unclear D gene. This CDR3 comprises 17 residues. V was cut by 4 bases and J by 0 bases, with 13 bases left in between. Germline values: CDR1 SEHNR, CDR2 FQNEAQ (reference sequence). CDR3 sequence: CASSSSLKGSYNSPLHF. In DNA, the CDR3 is TGTGCCAGCAGCTCCTCTCTTAAGGGCTCCTATAATTCACCCCTCCACTTT.

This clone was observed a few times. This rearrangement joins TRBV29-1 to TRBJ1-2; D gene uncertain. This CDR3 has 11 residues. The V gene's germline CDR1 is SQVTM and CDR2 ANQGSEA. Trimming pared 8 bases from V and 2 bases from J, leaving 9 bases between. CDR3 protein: CSIPGNYGYTF. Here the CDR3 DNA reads TGCAGCATCCCCGGGAACTATGGCTACACCTTC.

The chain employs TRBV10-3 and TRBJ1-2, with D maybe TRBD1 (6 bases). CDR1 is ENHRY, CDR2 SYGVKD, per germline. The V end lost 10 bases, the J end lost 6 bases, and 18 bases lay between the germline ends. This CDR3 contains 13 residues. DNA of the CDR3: TGTGCCACCAGGGCTACAGGGAACAATGGCTACACCTTC. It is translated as CATRATGNNGYTF.

CDR3 amino acids: CASWDGNNSPLHF. In nucleotides, the CDR3 is TGTGCCAGCTGGGACGGTAATAATTCACCCCTCCACTTT. The rearrangement uses TRBV6-5 and TRBJ1-6; D may be TRBD1 (5 bases). Per the germline V gene, CDR1 is MNHEY and CDR2 is SVGAGI. Deletions cut 8 bases from V and 5 bases from J, with 10 bases between. This CDR3 comprises 13 residues.

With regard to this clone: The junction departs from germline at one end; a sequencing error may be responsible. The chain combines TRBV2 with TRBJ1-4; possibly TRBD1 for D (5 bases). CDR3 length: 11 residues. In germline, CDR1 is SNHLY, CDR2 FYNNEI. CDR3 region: CASSAAGGGLF. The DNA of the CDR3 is TGTGCCAGCAGTGCGGCCGGGGGAGGGTTATTT.

The CDR3 protein is CASSPPYRGHTEAFF. DNA for the CDR3: TGTGCCAGCTCACCTCCATACAGGGGTCACACTGAAGCTTTCTTT. This rearrangement joins TRBV18 to TRBJ1-1; TRBD1 matches 7 bases. The trim removed 3 bases at V and 3 bases at J, leaving 7 bases unmatched. CDR3 length: 15 residues. Germline V gene lookup returns CDR1 KGHSH and CDR2 LQKENI.

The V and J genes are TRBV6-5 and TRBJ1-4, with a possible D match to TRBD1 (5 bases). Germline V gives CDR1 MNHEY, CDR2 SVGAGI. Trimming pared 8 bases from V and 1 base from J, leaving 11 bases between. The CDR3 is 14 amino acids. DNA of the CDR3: TGTGCCAGCGAGGGGACGTTAACTAATGAAAAACTGTTTTTT. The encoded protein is CASEGTLTNEKLFF.

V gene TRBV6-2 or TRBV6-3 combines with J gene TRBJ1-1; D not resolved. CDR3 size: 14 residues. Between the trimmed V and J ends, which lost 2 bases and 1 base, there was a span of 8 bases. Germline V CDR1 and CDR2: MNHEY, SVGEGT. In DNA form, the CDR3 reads TGTGCCAGCAGTTACAGGCGACAGAACACTGAAGCTTTCTTT. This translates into CASSYRRQNTEAFF.

CDR3 region: CASSPLAGNTQYF. The CDR3 nucleotides are TGTGCCAGCAGCCCCCTAGCGGGAAATACGCAGTATTTT. The rearrangement uses TRBV13 and TRBJ2-3, with TRBD2 matching over 9 bases. V was pared by 5 bases and J by 7 bases, with 4 bases of the junction left unmatched. Germline V gives CDR1 PRHDT, CDR2 FYEKMQ (reference sequence). The CDR3 consists of 13 residues.

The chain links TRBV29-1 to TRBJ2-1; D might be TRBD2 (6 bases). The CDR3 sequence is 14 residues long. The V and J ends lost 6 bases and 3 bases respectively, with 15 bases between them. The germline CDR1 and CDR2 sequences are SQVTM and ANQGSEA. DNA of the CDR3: TGCAGCGTGAAGGACGGGAGTGTCTACAATGAGCAGTTCTTC. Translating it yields CSVKDGSVYNEQFF.

CDR3 DNA: TGTGCCAGCAGCTACAACCCAGCGGGGAACACTGAAGCTTTCTTT. It encodes CASSYNPAGNTEAFF. The chain employs TRBV11-2 and TRBJ1-1, with D unclear. In germline, CDR1 is SGHAT, CDR2 FQNNGV. The CDR3 runs 15 residues. With 4 bases removed from V and 1 base from J, the gap between germline ends came to 13 bases.

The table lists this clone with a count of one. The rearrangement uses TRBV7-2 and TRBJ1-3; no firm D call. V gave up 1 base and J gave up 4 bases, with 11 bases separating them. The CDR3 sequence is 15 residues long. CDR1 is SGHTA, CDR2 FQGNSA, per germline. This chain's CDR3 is CASSLVGYSGNTIYF. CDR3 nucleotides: TGTGCCAGCAGCTTAGTAGGGTACAGCGGAAACACCATATATTTT.

The CDR3: CASSLKVRGLAYEQYF. DNA for the CDR3: TGTGCCAGCAGTTTAAAGGTGAGGGGGCTCGCCTACGAGCAGTACTTC. This rearrangement joins TRBV6-2 or TRBV6-3 to TRBJ2-7; 7 bases match TRBD1. From germline, CDR1 is MNHEY and CDR2 SVGEGT. This CDR3 spans 16 amino acids. V lost 4 bases to trimming and J lost 2 bases; unmatched junction nucleotides: 11.

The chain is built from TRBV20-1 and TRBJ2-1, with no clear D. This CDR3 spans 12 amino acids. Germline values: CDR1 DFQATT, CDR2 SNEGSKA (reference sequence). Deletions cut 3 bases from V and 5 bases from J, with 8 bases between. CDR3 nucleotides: TGCAGTGCTAGTTCGGATGACAATGAGCAGTTCTTC. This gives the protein CSASSDDNEQFF.

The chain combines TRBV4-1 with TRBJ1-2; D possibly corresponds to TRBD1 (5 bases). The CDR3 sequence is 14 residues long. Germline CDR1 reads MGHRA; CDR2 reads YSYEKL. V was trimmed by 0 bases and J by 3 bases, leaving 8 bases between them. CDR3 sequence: CASSQEGVYYGYTF. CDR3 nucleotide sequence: TGCGCCAGCAGCCAAGAGGGGGTATACTATGGCTACACCTTC.

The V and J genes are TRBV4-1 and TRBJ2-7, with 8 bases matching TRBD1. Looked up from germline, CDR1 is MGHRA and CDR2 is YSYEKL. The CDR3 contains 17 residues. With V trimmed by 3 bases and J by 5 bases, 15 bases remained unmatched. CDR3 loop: CASSQPLSGRGLDEQYF. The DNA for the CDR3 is TGCGCCAGCAGCCAGCCCCTTAGTGGCAGGGGGCTCGACGAGCAGTACTTC.

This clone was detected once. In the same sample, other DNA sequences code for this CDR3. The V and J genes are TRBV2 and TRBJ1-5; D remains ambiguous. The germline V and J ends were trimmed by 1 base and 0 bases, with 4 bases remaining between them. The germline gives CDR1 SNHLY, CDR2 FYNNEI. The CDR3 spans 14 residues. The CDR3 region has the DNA TGTGCCAGCAGTGAAGTTGATAGCAATCAGCCCCAGCATTTT. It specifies CASSEVDSNQPQHF.

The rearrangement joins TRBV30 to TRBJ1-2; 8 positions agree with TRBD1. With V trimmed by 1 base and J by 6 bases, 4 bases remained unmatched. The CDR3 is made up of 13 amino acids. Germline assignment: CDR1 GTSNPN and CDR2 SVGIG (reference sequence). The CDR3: CAWSGLDRDGYTF. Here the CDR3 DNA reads TGTGCCTGGAGTGGACTGGACAGGGATGGCTACACCTTC.

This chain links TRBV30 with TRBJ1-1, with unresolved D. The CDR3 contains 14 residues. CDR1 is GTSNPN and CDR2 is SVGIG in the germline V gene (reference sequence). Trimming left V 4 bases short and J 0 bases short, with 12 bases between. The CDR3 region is CAWTKTGMNTEAFF. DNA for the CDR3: TGTGCCTGGACCAAAACTGGGATGAACACTGAAGCTTTCTTT. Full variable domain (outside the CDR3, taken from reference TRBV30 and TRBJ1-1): SQTIHQWPATLVQPVGSPLSLECTVEGTSNPNLYWYRQAAGRGLQLLFYSVGIGQISSEVPQNLSASRPQDRQFILSSKKLLLSDSGFYLCAWTKTGMNTEAFFGQGTRLTVV.

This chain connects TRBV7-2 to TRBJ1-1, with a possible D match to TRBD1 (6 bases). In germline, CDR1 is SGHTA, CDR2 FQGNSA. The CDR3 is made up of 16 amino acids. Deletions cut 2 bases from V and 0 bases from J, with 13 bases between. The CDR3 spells CASSLPGQPLNTEAFF. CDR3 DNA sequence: TGTGCCAGCAGCTTACCCGGACAGCCCTTGAACACTGAAGCTTTCTTT.